This TCR beta chain stems from a study of blood T cell repertoires in COVID-19. Whole-study context: The study drew acute and convalescent COVID-19 samples from the United States, Italy and Spain. In each case, the material was cDNA or gDNA derived from T cells, B-cell-depleted T cells, or PBMCs.

Trimming removed 5 bases from V and 0 bases from J; junction bases left unmatched: 5. Germline V gene data show CDR1 as SGHTA and CDR2 as FQGNSA. This CDR3 spans 15 amino acids. Original processing methods: Amplification of reference gene primers was used by the study to estimate nucleated cell counts. Only in-frame clones appear in the TCRdb table, and some are missing; sequencing was by immunoSEQ multiplex PCR. V and J calls and clone size follow that table, whereas D and trimming were derived from the DNA. The sample shows 90,000 to 100,000 clones, around 85% of them seen only once. The chain recombines TRBV7-2 with TRBJ2-7; 9 nucleotides align to TRBD1. The sample was peripheral blood. The clonotype was recovered from a human donor in a cohort sampled during active COVID-19. The CDR3 nucleotides read TGTGCCAGCAGCGCAGACAGGGGGAGCTCCTACGAGCAGTACTTC. Translation gives CASSADRGSSYEQYF.